The 14 T cell receptor beta chains given below trace back to one sample, sequenced in a study of T cell responses to AZD1222 COVID-19 vaccine. Sequencing used immunoSEQ multiplex PCR; TCRdb keeps in-frame clones, though not all of them. The sample yields some 250,000 clones, roughly 93% seen once. The source material was peripheral blood, sampled 28 days after the second AZD1222 dose. The receptors derive from an adult who received the AZD1222 COVID-19 vaccine.

The chain employs TRBV28 and TRBJ1-6, with a possible D match to TRBD1 (6 bases). CDR1 is MDHEN and CDR2 is SYDVKM in the germline V gene. The CDR3 is 15 amino acids. Trimming pared 7 bases from V and 5 bases from J, leaving 15 bases between. This CDR3 is CASNTADRNNSPLHF. The CDR3 coding sequence is TGTGCCAGCAATACAGCGGACAGAAATAATTCACCCCTCCACTTT.

The chain joins TRBV7-2 to TRBJ2-2; D ambiguous. Trimming took 3 bases from V and 7 from J, leaving 6 bases between them. In germline, CDR1 is SGHTA, CDR2 FQGNSA. The CDR3 covers 12 residues. In DNA, the CDR3 is TGTGCCAGCAGCTTCCCCGGCGGGGAGCTGTTTTTT. Its translation is CASSFPGGELFF. Full variable domain (remainder filled in from reference TRBV7-2 and TRBJ2-2): GAGVSQSPSNKVTEKGKDVELRCDPISGHTALYWYRQSLGQGLEFLIYFQGNSAPDKSGLPSDRFSAERTGGSVSTLTIQRTQQEDSAVYLCASSFPGGELFFGEGSRLTVL.

The chain is built from TRBV18 and TRBJ1-1; 8 positions match TRBD1. CDR1 is KGHSH and CDR2 is LQKENI in the germline V gene. With V trimmed by 3 bases and J by 4 bases, 7 bases remained unmatched. This CDR3 contains 15 residues. The CDR3 sequence: CASSPQDRASTEAFF. The DNA of the CDR3 is TGTGCCAGCTCACCCCAGGACAGGGCGTCCACTGAAGCTTTCTTT.

V gene TRBV7-9 combines with J gene TRBJ1-4; no firm D call. V lost 6 bases to trimming and J lost 7 bases, with 12 bases between them. The germline V gene has CDR1 SEHNR and CDR2 FQNEAQ (reference sequence). The CDR3 has 13 amino acids. CDR3 sequence: CASSLTGIEKLFF. Here the CDR3 DNA reads TGTGCCAGCAGTCTAACCGGGATTGAAAAACTGTTTTTT.

The gene calls are TRBV5-6 and TRBJ2-7; D gene ambiguous. V lost 4 bases, J lost 0 bases, and 11 bases lay in between. The CDR3 runs to 14 residues. The germline gives CDR1 SGHDT, CDR2 YYEEEE. In nucleotides, the CDR3 is TGTGCCAGCAGCCCTATGGACGGCTCCTACGAGCAGTACTTC. Protein: CASSPMDGSYEQYF.

V and J are TRBV5-1 and TRBJ2-7, with D possibly TRBD2 on 6 matching bases. This CDR3 has 15 amino acids. Trimming cost V 0 bases and J 3 bases, with 13 bases left between them. CDR1 SGHRS and CDR2 YFSETQ come from the germline V gene. This CDR3 is CASSLALTGDYEQYF. CDR3 coding DNA: TGCGCCAGCAGCTTGGCCCTGACGGGGGACTACGAGCAGTACTTC.

The CDR3 region is CASSLDPLLEGSLYEQYF. In DNA form, the CDR3 reads TGTGCCAGCAGCTTAGATCCCCTCCTAGAGGGTAGCTTATACGAGCAGTACTTC. The rearrangement joins TRBV11-2 to TRBJ2-7, with D perhaps matching TRBD2 (5 bases). The V end lost 0 bases, the J end lost 4 bases, and 22 bases lay between the germline ends. The CDR3 is 18 residues long. Germline CDR1 is SGHAT and CDR2 is FQNNGV.

The V call is TRBV7-8, the J call TRBJ1-1; 9 bases are a match to TRBD1. J lost 11 bases, V lost 5 bases, and 12 bases had no gene match. Germline CDR1 and CDR2: SGHVS and FQNEAQ. CDR3 size: 14 residues. The CDR3: CASSPGTGPRMAFF. The CDR3 nucleotides are TGTGCCAGCAGCCCTGGGACAGGGCCGCGCATGGCTTTCTTT.

This rearrangement joins TRBV18 to TRBJ1-2, with D possibly being TRBD1 (6 bases). The CDR3 sequence is 17 residues long. CDR1 KGHSH and CDR2 LQKENI come from the germline V gene. Trimming pared 1 base from V and 5 bases from J, leaving 20 bases between. The CDR3 DNA follows: TGTGCCAGCTCACCACAGGCGCCGGGACACTCCTTTTATGGCTACACCTTC. This gives the protein CASSPQAPGHSFYGYTF.

The rearrangement uses TRBV5-1 and TRBJ1-6; D gene uncertain. Trimming removed 4 bases at V and 0 bases at J, with 14 bases between. The germline gives CDR1 SGHRS, CDR2 YFSETQ. This CDR3 region has 17 residues. The CDR3, as DNA: TGCGCCAGCAGCCCAGACACTTCAAGCTCCTATAATTCACCCCTCCACTTT. This gives the protein CASSPDTSSSYNSPLHF. The full variable domain, in which reference TRBV5-1 and TRBJ1-6 provide the parts outside the CDR3, is KAGVTQTPRYLIKTRGQQVTLSCSPISGHRSVSWYQQTPGQGLQFLFEYFSETQRNKGNFPGRFSGRQFSNSRSEMNVSTLELGDSALYLCASSPDTSSSYNSPLHFGNGTRLTVT.

This chain joins TRBV24-1 and TRBJ2-7, with D unresolved. Germline lookup yields CDR1 KGHDR and CDR2 SFDVKD. This CDR3 has 13 amino acids. Trimming removed 7 bases at V and 3 bases at J, with 12 bases between. CDR3 DNA sequence: TGTGCCACCAGCCGAGCTGGGAACTACGAGCAGTACTTC. Translation: CATSRAGNYEQYF.

The V gene is TRBV6-5, the J gene TRBJ2-1; 10 nucleotides line up with TRBD1. In germline, CDR1 is MNHEY, CDR2 SVGAGI. Trimming cost V 0 bases and J 6 bases; bases outside gene matches: 5. The CDR3 sequence is 16 residues long. Written as DNA, the CDR3 is TGTGCCAGCAGTTACTCGAGGACAGGGGGACCCAATGAGCAGTTCTTC. It specifies CASSYSRTGGPNEQFF.

J is TRBJ2-3 and V is TRBV19; a weak D match, TRBD2 (5 bases). CDR3 size: 12 residues. Germline lookup yields CDR1 LNHDA and CDR2 SQIVND (reference sequence). The V end was cut by 5 bases, the J end by 4 bases, with 7 bases between. CDR3 in amino acids: CASSREADTQYF. In DNA, the CDR3 is TGTGCCAGTAGTCGGGAAGCAGATACGCAGTATTTT. Full variable domain (remainder filled in from reference TRBV19 and TRBJ2-3): DGGITQSPKYLFRKEGQNVTLSCEQNLNHDAMYWYRQDPGQGLRLIYYSQIVNDFQKGDIAEGYSVSREKKESFPLTVTSAQKNPTAFYLCASSREADTQYFGPGTRLTVL.

J is TRBJ2-1 and V is TRBV3-1 (or the pseudogene TRBV3-2); D may match TRBD1 or TRBD2 (6 bases each). Germline V gives CDR1 LGHDT, CDR2 YNNKEL (reference sequence). The CDR3 is 13 amino acids. Trimming took off 2 bases at V and 7 bases at J, with 9 bases between the two ends. Here the CDR3 DNA reads TGTGCCAGCAGCCAAAGGGGGAGGAATGAGCAGTTCTTC. Translated, it gives CASSQRGRNEQFF.